These T cell receptor beta chains were read from a single sample in a study of patients and donors after allogeneic stem cell transplantation. TCRdb called the RT-PCR reads again in MiXCR, with one record for every CDR3 protein. The repertoire holds over 65,000 distinct CDR3 sequences, with more than 20% as singletons. Specimen: blood, either unsorted or a sorted T cell fraction (not recorded which). The receptor set was obtained from a human donor who was either an allogeneic HSCT recipient or a stem cell or donor lymphocyte infusion donor (not recorded which). It is not recorded whose cells these are; they may come from a transplant donor. CDR3s include the opening cysteine and the closing phenylalanine or tryptophan. Fields, in order: V gene, clone size, J gene, D gene, CDR3 DNA, CDR3 protein. The D gene is left open where the match is weak. The size field is filled for only some rows; it gives once, few, many or a size class.

v_gene: TRBV20-1; abundance: .; j_gene: TRBJ1-3; d_gene: .; CDR3nt: TGCGAAGCGGTTTCGGGAAACACCATATATTTT; CDR3aa: CEAVSGNTIYF
v_gene: TRBV12-3/TRBV12-4; abundance: .; j_gene: TRBJ2-1; d_gene: .; CDR3nt: TGTGCCAGCAGTTTATGGGATCCTCGGGGCAATGAGCAGTTCTTC; CDR3aa: CASSLWDPRGNEQFF
v_gene: TRBV12-3/TRBV12-4; abundance: once; j_gene: TRBJ1-5; d_gene: TRBD1; CDR3nt: TGTGCCAGCAGTGCGGACAGGGTTCAGCCCCAGCATTTT; CDR3aa: CASSADRVQPQHF
v_gene: TRBV14; abundance: few; j_gene: TRBJ2-3; d_gene: TRBD2; CDR3nt: TGTGCCAGCAGCCAAGGAACTAGCGGGATCCCCACAGATACGCAGTATTTT; CDR3aa: CASSQGTSGIPTDTQYF
v_gene: TRBV7-9; abundance: few; j_gene: TRBJ1-6; d_gene: .; CDR3nt: TGTGCCAGCAGCTTAGGAGGCGCTTCACCCCTCCACTTT; CDR3aa: CASSLGGASPLHF
v_gene: TRBV6-5; abundance: .; j_gene: TRBJ1-2; d_gene: TRBD1; CDR3nt: TGTGCCAGCAGTCCAAGGACAGGGCACGGCTACACCTTC; CDR3aa: CASSPRTGHGYTF
v_gene: TRBV7-2; abundance: .; j_gene: TRBJ1-1; d_gene: .; CDR3nt: TGTGCCAGCAGCCCCCAAGGGACGACTAACACTGAAGCTTTCTTT; CDR3aa: CASSPQGTTNTEAFF
v_gene: TRBV24-1; abundance: .; j_gene: TRBJ1-5; d_gene: .; CDR3nt: TGTGCCACCAGCGCGGGGGTTAGCAATCAGCCCCAGCATTTT; CDR3aa: CATSAGVSNQPQHF
v_gene: TRBV7-2; abundance: many; j_gene: TRBJ1-2; d_gene: TRBD1; CDR3nt: TGTGCCAGCAGCTTCGACAGGGTGGCTGGCTACACCTTC; CDR3aa: CASSFDRVAGYTF
v_gene: TRBV5-1; abundance: .; j_gene: TRBJ2-5; d_gene: .; CDR3nt: TGCGCCAGCAGCTTGGTTGTTCTGAGTTCTCAAGAGACCCAGTACTTC; CDR3aa: CASSLVVLSSQETQYF
v_gene: TRBV12-3/TRBV12-4; abundance: few; j_gene: TRBJ2-2; d_gene: .; CDR3nt: TGTGCCAGCAGTTCCCCTGGGGGGGCCCGGGAGCTGTTTTTT; CDR3aa: CASSSPGGARELFF
v_gene: TRBV29-1; abundance: .; j_gene: TRBJ2-1; d_gene: .; CDR3nt: TGCAGCGTTGAAGGGGGACTTGGATACAATGAGCAGTTCTTC; CDR3aa: CSVEGGLGYNEQFF
v_gene: TRBV29-1; abundance: .; j_gene: TRBJ2-1; d_gene: TRBD2; CDR3nt: TGCAGCCCCCGACTAGCGGGAAACCACAATGAGCAGTTCTTC; CDR3aa: CSPRLAGNHNEQFF
v_gene: TRBV7-2; abundance: .; j_gene: TRBJ2-1; d_gene: TRBD2; CDR3nt: TGTGCCAGCAGCCAGACTAGCGGGGAGTACAATGAGCAGTTCTTC; CDR3aa: CASSQTSGEYNEQFF
v_gene: TRBV6-6; abundance: .; j_gene: TRBJ1-4; d_gene: .; CDR3nt: TGTGCCAGCAGAGAAGGGACTTTAACTAATGAAAAACTGTTTTTT; CDR3aa: CASREGTLTNEKLFF
v_gene: TRBV6-6; abundance: .; j_gene: TRBJ2-7; d_gene: .; CDR3nt: TGTGCCAGCAGCCCGGACGGGAACCCCTACGAGCAGTACTTC; CDR3aa: CASSPDGNPYEQYF
v_gene: TRBV12-3/TRBV12-4; abundance: .; j_gene: TRBJ2-1; d_gene: TRBD2; CDR3nt: TGTGCCAGCAGTCCTGCTGGGCGGGAGGTCCACAATGAGCAGTTCTTC; CDR3aa: CASSPAGREVHNEQFF
v_gene: TRBV15; abundance: .; j_gene: TRBJ2-3; d_gene: TRBD2; CDR3nt: TGTGCCACCAGCAGAGATGGTGTAGCGGGGGGGCGACCAGATACGCAGTATTTT; CDR3aa: CATSRDGVAGGRPDTQYF
v_gene: TRBV20-1; abundance: once; j_gene: TRBJ2-1; d_gene: .; CDR3nt: TGCAGTGCTTTGGACGGAAGCTCCTACAATGAGCAGTTCTTC; CDR3aa: CSALDGSSYNEQFF
v_gene: TRBV20-1; abundance: few; j_gene: TRBJ1-5; d_gene: .; CDR3nt: TGCAGTGCTAACAGAGGAGCAGTCCATCAGCCCCAGCATTTT; CDR3aa: CSANRGAVHQPQHF
v_gene: TRBV29-1; abundance: few; j_gene: TRBJ2-2; d_gene: .; CDR3nt: TGCAGCGTTGAAGTCTTTGCGAACACCGGGGAGCTGTTTTTT; CDR3aa: CSVEVFANTGELFF
v_gene: TRBV5-5; abundance: .; j_gene: TRBJ1-5; d_gene: .; CDR3nt: TGTGCCAGCAGCCCAAACCCCCCCCGACGGGGCCAGCCCCAGCATTTT; CDR3aa: CASSPNPPRRGQPQHF
v_gene: TRBV7-9; abundance: .; j_gene: TRBJ1-1; d_gene: .; CDR3nt: TGTGCCAGCAGCTTTCAGGGGATGAACACTGAAGCTTTCTTT; CDR3aa: CASSFQGMNTEAFF
v_gene: TRBV29-1; abundance: .; j_gene: TRBJ2-3; d_gene: .; CDR3nt: TGCAGCAGAGATACGCAGTATTTT; CDR3aa: CSRDTQYF
v_gene: TRBV27; abundance: few; j_gene: TRBJ1-6; d_gene: .; CDR3nt: TGTGCCAGCAGTTCCCCAGGGTTGCAAAGCCTCCACTTT; CDR3aa: CASSSPGLQSLHF
v_gene: TRBV28; abundance: .; j_gene: TRBJ2-7; d_gene: .; CDR3nt: TGTGCCAGCAGTTTAGCCGCTGGACAGTCGTACGAGCAGTACTTC; CDR3aa: CASSLAAGQSYEQYF
v_gene: TRBV6-5; abundance: .; j_gene: TRBJ2-7; d_gene: .; CDR3nt: TGTGCCAGCAGTTACAAGGTCAAGCAGTACTTC; CDR3aa: CASSYKVKQYF
v_gene: TRBV29-1; abundance: .; j_gene: TRBJ1-2; d_gene: .; CDR3nt: TGCACCCCGGCCGAGGCCGAGAAGGGCTACACCTTC; CDR3aa: CTPAEAEKGYTF
v_gene: TRBV29-1; abundance: few; j_gene: TRBJ2-7; d_gene: .; CDR3nt: TGCAGCGTTGACGGGGGCCAAGGGTCCTACGAGCAGTACTTC; CDR3aa: CSVDGGQGSYEQYF
v_gene: TRBV5-1; abundance: .; j_gene: TRBJ2-2; d_gene: .; CDR3nt: TGCGCCAGCAGCTCCGTGGGGGAATCGAACACCGGGGAGCTGTTTTTT; CDR3aa: CASSSVGESNTGELFF
v_gene: TRBV12-3/TRBV12-4; abundance: .; j_gene: TRBJ1-4; d_gene: .; CDR3nt: TGTGCCAGCAGGGGCCTTTCAACTAATGAAAAACTGTTTTTT; CDR3aa: CASRGLSTNEKLFF
v_gene: TRBV7-9; abundance: .; j_gene: TRBJ2-3; d_gene: TRBD2; CDR3nt: TGTGCCAGCAGCCTTCGGACTAGCGGAAACACAGATACGCAGTATTTT; CDR3aa: CASSLRTSGNTDTQYF
v_gene: TRBV5-1; abundance: few; j_gene: TRBJ1-2; d_gene: TRBD1; CDR3nt: TGCGCCAGCAGCTTCGTACCGGGACAGGATTTTGGCTACACCTTC; CDR3aa: CASSFVPGQDFGYTF
v_gene: TRBV3-1; abundance: .; j_gene: TRBJ2-5; d_gene: .; CDR3nt: TGTGCCAGCAGCCGCCTCGGCAGCGCACAAGAGACCCAGTACTTC; CDR3aa: CASSRLGSAQETQYF
v_gene: TRBV12-3/TRBV12-4; abundance: once; j_gene: TRBJ2-7; d_gene: TRBD1; CDR3nt: TGTGCCAGCAGTTTAGACCCAGGGGACAGCTACGAGCAGTACTTC; CDR3aa: CASSLDPGDSYEQYF
v_gene: TRBV29-1; abundance: few; j_gene: TRBJ1-3; d_gene: .; CDR3nt: TGCAGCGTTGGGGGGGACACGAGCTCTGGAAACACCATATATTTT; CDR3aa: CSVGGDTSSGNTIYF
v_gene: TRBV11-1; abundance: .; j_gene: TRBJ2-7; d_gene: .; CDR3nt: TGTGCCAGCAGCTTATGGGGGTCCTACGAGCAGTACTTC; CDR3aa: CASSLWGSYEQYF
v_gene: TRBV5-6; abundance: .; j_gene: TRBJ1-6; d_gene: TRBD1; CDR3nt: TGTGCCAGCAGAGGACAGGGGAATTCACCCCTCCACTTT; CDR3aa: CASRGQGNSPLHF
v_gene: TRBV10-3; abundance: few; j_gene: TRBJ1-5; d_gene: .; CDR3nt: TGTGCCATCAGTGACAGGGATAGCAATCAGCCCCAGCATTTT; CDR3aa: CAISDRDSNQPQHF
v_gene: TRBV29-1; abundance: .; j_gene: TRBJ2-3; d_gene: .; CDR3nt: TGCAGCGTTGAGGGCCTAACGATAGATACGCAGTATTTT; CDR3aa: CSVEGLTIDTQYF
v_gene: TRBV6-6; abundance: .; j_gene: TRBJ2-5; d_gene: .; CDR3nt: TGTGCCAGCAGTTACTCACAAGAGACCCAGTACTTC; CDR3aa: CASSYSQETQYF
v_gene: TRBV5-1; abundance: .; j_gene: TRBJ1-2; d_gene: TRBD1; CDR3nt: TGCGCCAGCAGCTTACAGGGGCCGAACTATGGCTACACCTTC; CDR3aa: CASSLQGPNYGYTF